Listed below are T cell receptor beta chains from one sample, sequenced in a study of control samples from healthy donors and cancer patients. Sequenced by immunoSEQ multiplex PCR; TCRdb stores in-frame clones only, minus some. The data hold 60,000 to 75,000 clones, with approximately 85% observed a single time. Sequences were obtained from blood. These receptors originate from a man in his forties in good health. The conserved cysteine and the conserved F or W are not part of the CDR3 here. The order of the fields is V gene, clone size, CDR3 protein. Size is stated for part of the rows, as once, few or many counts, or as a class when the clone is expanded.

TRBV12-3/TRBV12-4	.	ASSFTGADTQY
TRBV19	.	ASTQTGGRHNEQF
TRBV20-1	.	SASTGGSPPLH
TRBV3-1/TRBV3-2	.	ASSQVPDRANQPQH
TRBV7-2	.	ASSNDRGDGKNIQY
TRBV9	.	ASSVNLGNTIY
TRBV24-1	.	ATLRNGVVTNEKLF
TRBV12-5	.	ASGSDSRGGETQY
TRBV19	.	ASIRPGNSGNTIY
TRBV6-5	.	ASSRGDHNEQY
TRBV7-2	.	ASSSTPGRGSYEQY
TRBV5-1	.	ASSQGQLSTDTQY
TRBV7-8	once	ASSRDTRNYGYT
TRBV12-3/TRBV12-4	.	ASSLGTEAF
TRBV12-5	few	ASGLGWGSTQY
TRBV7-3	.	ASSLMEHTEAF
TRBV3-1/TRBV3-2	.	ASSQGPSGNSEQF
TRBV27	.	ASSFLSTDTQY
TRBV27	.	ASSPQGLNTEAF
TRBV6-2/TRBV6-3	.	ASSYDGIGEQF
TRBV4-3	.	ASSQEGLDTEAF